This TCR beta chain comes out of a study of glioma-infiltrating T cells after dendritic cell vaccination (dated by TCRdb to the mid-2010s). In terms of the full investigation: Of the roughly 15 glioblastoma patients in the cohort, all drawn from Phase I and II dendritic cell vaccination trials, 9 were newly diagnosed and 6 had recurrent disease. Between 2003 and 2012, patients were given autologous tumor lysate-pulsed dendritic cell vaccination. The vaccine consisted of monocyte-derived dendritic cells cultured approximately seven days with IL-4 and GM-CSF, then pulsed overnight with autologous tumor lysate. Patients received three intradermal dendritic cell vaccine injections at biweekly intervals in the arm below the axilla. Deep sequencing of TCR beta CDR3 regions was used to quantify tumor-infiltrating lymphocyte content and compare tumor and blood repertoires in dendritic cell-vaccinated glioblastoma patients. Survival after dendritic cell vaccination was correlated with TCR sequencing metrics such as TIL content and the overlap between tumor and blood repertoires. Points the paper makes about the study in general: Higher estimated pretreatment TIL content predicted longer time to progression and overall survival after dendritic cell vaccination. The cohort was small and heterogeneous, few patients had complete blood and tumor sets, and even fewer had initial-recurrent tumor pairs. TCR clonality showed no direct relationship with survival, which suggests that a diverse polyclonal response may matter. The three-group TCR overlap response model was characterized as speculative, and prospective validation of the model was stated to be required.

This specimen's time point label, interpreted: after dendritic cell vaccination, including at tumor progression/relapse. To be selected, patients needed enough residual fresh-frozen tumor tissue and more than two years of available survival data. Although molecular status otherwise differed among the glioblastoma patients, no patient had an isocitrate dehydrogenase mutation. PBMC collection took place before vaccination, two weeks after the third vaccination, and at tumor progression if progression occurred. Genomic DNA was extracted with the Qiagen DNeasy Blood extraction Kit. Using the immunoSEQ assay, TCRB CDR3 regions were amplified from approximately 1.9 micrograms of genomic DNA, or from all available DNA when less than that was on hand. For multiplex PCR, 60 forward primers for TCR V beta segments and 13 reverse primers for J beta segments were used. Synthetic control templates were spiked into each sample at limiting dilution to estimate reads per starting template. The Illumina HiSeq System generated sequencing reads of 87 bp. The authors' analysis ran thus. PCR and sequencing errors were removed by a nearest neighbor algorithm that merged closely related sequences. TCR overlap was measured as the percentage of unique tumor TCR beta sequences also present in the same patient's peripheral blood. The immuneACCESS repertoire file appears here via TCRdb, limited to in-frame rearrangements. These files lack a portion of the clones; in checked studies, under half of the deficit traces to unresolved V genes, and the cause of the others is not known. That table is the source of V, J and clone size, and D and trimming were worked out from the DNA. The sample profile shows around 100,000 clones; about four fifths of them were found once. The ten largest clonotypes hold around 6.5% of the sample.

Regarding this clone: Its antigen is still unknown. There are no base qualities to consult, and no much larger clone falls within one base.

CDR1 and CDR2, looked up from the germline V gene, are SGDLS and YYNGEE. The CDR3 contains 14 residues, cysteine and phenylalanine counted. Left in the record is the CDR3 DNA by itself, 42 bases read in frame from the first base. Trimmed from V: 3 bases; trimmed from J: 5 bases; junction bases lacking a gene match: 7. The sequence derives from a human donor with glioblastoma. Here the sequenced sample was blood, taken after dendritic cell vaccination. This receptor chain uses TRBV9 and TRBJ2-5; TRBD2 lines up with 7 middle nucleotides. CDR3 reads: CASSGGGGTETQYF. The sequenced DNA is TGTGCCAGCAGCGGGGGGGGAGGGACGGAGACCCAGTACTTC.